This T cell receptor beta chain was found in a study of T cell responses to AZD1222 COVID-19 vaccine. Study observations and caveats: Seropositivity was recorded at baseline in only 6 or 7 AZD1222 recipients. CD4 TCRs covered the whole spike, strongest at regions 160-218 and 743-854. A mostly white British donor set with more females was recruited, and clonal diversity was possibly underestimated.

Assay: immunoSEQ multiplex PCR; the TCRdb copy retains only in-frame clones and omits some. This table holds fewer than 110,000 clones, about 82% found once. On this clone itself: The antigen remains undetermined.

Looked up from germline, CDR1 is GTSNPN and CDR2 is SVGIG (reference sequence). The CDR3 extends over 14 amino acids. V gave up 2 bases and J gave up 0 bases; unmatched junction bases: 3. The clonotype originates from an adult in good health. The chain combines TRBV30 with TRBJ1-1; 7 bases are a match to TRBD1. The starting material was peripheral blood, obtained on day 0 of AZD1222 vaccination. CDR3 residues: CAWSLGQMNTEAFF. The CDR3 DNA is TGTGCCTGGAGTTTGGGACAGATGAACACTGAAGCTTTCTTT.